The 5 T cell receptor beta chains below were found in one sample sequenced in a study of T cell responses to AZD1222 COVID-19 vaccine. Here immunoSEQ multiplex PCR was the method, and the copy in TCRdb shows in-frame clones only, minus some. The sample holds 130,000 to 150,000 clones, 88% seen once. The sample in question was peripheral blood, obtained 28 days after the second dose of the MenACWY control vaccine. These receptors were collected from an adult who received the MenACWY meningococcal vaccine as a control.

The chain recombines TRBV20-1 with TRBJ1-2; no reliable D call. Trimming removed 4 bases at V and 4 bases at J, with 7 bases between. The germline V gene encodes CDR1 DFQATT and CDR2 SNEGSKA (reference sequence). The CDR3 length is 11 residues. The CDR3 reads CSATHPYGYTF. DNA of the CDR3: TGCAGTGCTACCCATCCCTATGGCTACACCTTC.

The chain joins TRBV9 to TRBJ2-3, with TRBD2 matching 7 bases. Trimming cost V 4 bases and J 4 bases; bases outside gene matches: 15. The CDR3 is 17 residues long. CDR1 and CDR2 from the germline V gene are SGDLS and YYNGEE. The CDR3 DNA is TGTGCCAGCAGCCCCGCCTTCCCGGGAGGTAGGGCAGATACGCAGTATTTT. Translating it yields CASSPAFPGGRADTQYF. Full variable domain (outside the CDR3, taken from reference TRBV9 and TRBJ2-3): DSGVTQTPKHLITATGQRVTLRCSPRSGDLSVYWYQQSLDQGLQFLIQYYNGEERAKGNILERFSAQQFPDLHSELNLSSLELGDSALYFCASSPAFPGGRADTQYFGPGTRLTVL.

This clone has more than one count but fewer than ten. This chain links TRBV5-1 with TRBJ1-2, with 7 bases lining up with TRBD1. The CDR3 extends over 13 amino acids. J was trimmed by 6 bases and V by 4 bases; bases with no gene match: 6. Germline lookup yields CDR1 SGHRS and CDR2 YFSETQ. CDR3 loop: CASSPDRLDGYTF. The CDR3 DNA reads as TGCGCCAGCAGCCCGGACAGGTTGGATGGCTACACCTTC.

This clone showed up just once. The chain is built from TRBV12-3 or TRBV12-4 and TRBJ1-2, with no clear D. V was cut by 3 bases and J by 8 bases, with 7 bases left in between. There are 11 residues in the CDR3. The CDR3, as DNA: TGTGCCAGCAGTTTGGGTGGGGGCTACACCTTC. Protein sequence: CASSLGGGYTF.

This clone was seen once. The J gene is TRBJ2-3, the V gene TRBV7-2; 7 bases align to TRBD2. The ends lost 9 bases at V and 2 bases at J; junction bases unmatched: 8. The CDR3 is 14 amino acids. The V gene's germline CDR1 is SGHTA and CDR2 FQGNSA. The CDR3: CASRPLAATDTQYF. CDR3 sequence (DNA): TGTGCCAGTAGGCCTCTAGCGGCCACAGATACGCAGTATTTT.